A selection of T cell receptor beta chains follows, all from one sample in a study of blood T cell repertoires in COVID-19. The method was immunoSEQ multiplex PCR; TCRdb's version includes in-frame clones alone and lacks a portion of them. The table includes approximately 76,000 clones, more than 80% detected once. The sequenced sample consisted of peripheral blood. These receptors were taken from a woman of 80 years or more with active or convalescent COVID-19. The CDR3 runs from the conserved cysteine through the conserved F or W. Each record gives: D gene, V gene, J gene, CDR3 protein. D genes are given only for firm matches.

d_gene: TRBD1
v_gene: TRBV28
j_gene: TRBJ2-7
CDR3aa: CASSLWSQGEYEQYF

d_gene: NA
v_gene: TRBV4-3
j_gene: TRBJ2-2
CDR3aa: CASSHRDVSGELFF

d_gene: TRBD1
v_gene: TRBV5-1
j_gene: TRBJ1-2
CDR3aa: CASSPSGQGAFGYTF

d_gene: TRBD2
v_gene: TRBV7-6
j_gene: TRBJ2-7
CDR3aa: CASSPWGGGTDEQYF

d_gene: NA
v_gene: TRBV7-9
j_gene: TRBJ1-1
CDR3aa: CASSYNSGDTEAFF

d_gene: TRBD2
v_gene: TRBV6-2/TRBV6-3
j_gene: TRBJ2-1
CDR3aa: CASSGGARNEQFF

d_gene: NA
v_gene: TRBV4-1
j_gene: TRBJ1-4
CDR3aa: CASSPWGLEKLFF

d_gene: NA
v_gene: TRBV19
j_gene: TRBJ2-2
CDR3aa: CASSTPRQNTGELFF

d_gene: NA
v_gene: TRBV25-1
j_gene: TRBJ1-2
CDR3aa: CASSRVFAANYGYTF

d_gene: NA
v_gene: TRBV11-2
j_gene: TRBJ1-3
CDR3aa: CASSPSGYSGNTIYF

d_gene: NA
v_gene: TRBV7-9
j_gene: TRBJ2-2
CDR3aa: CASSLLIDRASGELFF

d_gene: NA
v_gene: TRBV6-5
j_gene: TRBJ2-7
CDR3aa: CASGRSTAPMEQYF

d_gene: TRBD2
v_gene: TRBV11-2
j_gene: TRBJ2-7
CDR3aa: CASSLERSSGDYEQYF

d_gene: NA
v_gene: TRBV6-2/TRBV6-3
j_gene: TRBJ1-2
CDR3aa: CASSYVTPRDGYTF

d_gene: NA
v_gene: TRBV7-9
j_gene: TRBJ1-2
CDR3aa: CASSLGQATVNYGYTF

d_gene: TRBD2
v_gene: TRBV7-9
j_gene: TRBJ2-3
CDR3aa: CASSSYRTSGTDTQYF

d_gene: TRBD1
v_gene: TRBV28
j_gene: TRBJ1-2
CDR3aa: CASRGRFWDRDLSNYGYTF

d_gene: NA
v_gene: TRBV19
j_gene: TRBJ1-5
CDR3aa: CASSIEAGLLGNQPQHF

d_gene: NA
v_gene: TRBV7-8
j_gene: TRBJ1-6
CDR3aa: CASSPGGVAANSPLHF

d_gene: TRBD1
v_gene: TRBV2
j_gene: TRBJ2-1
CDR3aa: CASQTLTGVNEQFF

d_gene: NA
v_gene: TRBV2
j_gene: TRBJ2-5
CDR3aa: CASSDRTPQETQYF

d_gene: TRBD1
v_gene: TRBV6-6
j_gene: TRBJ1-5
CDR3aa: CASSYPPGGHRQPQHF

d_gene: NA
v_gene: TRBV7-2
j_gene: TRBJ1-6
CDR3aa: CASSFGAGQSYSPLHF

d_gene: TRBD1
v_gene: TRBV11-2
j_gene: TRBJ1-2
CDR3aa: CASSPAAPGQNYGYTF

d_gene: NA
v_gene: TRBV4-3
j_gene: TRBJ2-1
CDR3aa: CASSPGRLYFSEQFF

d_gene: NA
v_gene: TRBV27
j_gene: TRBJ1-2
CDR3aa: CASSLDSHYGYTF

d_gene: NA
v_gene: TRBV7-2
j_gene: TRBJ2-7
CDR3aa: CASSFLGVPYF

d_gene: NA
v_gene: TRBV2
j_gene: TRBJ1-6
CDR3aa: CASTVVGANSPLHF

d_gene: NA
v_gene: TRBV11-3
j_gene: TRBJ2-7
CDR3aa: CASSLEAGFAGEQYF

d_gene: NA
v_gene: TRBV9
j_gene: TRBJ2-5
CDR3aa: CASSLTPKETQYF

d_gene: NA
v_gene: TRBV7-6
j_gene: TRBJ2-5
CDR3aa: CASSFSPGGGYYQETQYF

d_gene: TRBD1
v_gene: TRBV6-5
j_gene: TRBJ2-7
CDR3aa: CASSTGTGLYEQYF

d_gene: TRBD2
v_gene: TRBV9
j_gene: TRBJ2-2
CDR3aa: CASSGTSGGTGELFF

d_gene: NA
v_gene: TRBV5-1
j_gene: TRBJ2-3
CDR3aa: CASSLYPRGATTDTQYF

d_gene: TRBD2
v_gene: TRBV13
j_gene: TRBJ2-2
CDR3aa: CASSPTSGSPGELFF

d_gene: NA
v_gene: TRBV30
j_gene: TRBJ2-5
CDR3aa: CAWNLWAQETQYF

d_gene: NA
v_gene: TRBV4-2
j_gene: TRBJ1-4
CDR3aa: CASSQVGQGGSNEKLFF

d_gene: NA
v_gene: TRBV14
j_gene: TRBJ2-3
CDR3aa: CASSQGGVAADTQYF

d_gene: NA
v_gene: TRBV9
j_gene: TRBJ2-3
CDR3aa: CASSVVSTHTDTQYF

d_gene: TRBD2
v_gene: TRBV11-2
j_gene: TRBJ2-1
CDR3aa: CASSLLTSGNEQFF